This T cell receptor (beta chain) derives from a study of CD8 T cells in ankylosing spondylitis. Findings and caveats of the study: Disease-linked clones displayed a CD8+ phenotype and appeared relatively rarely in peripheral blood. Disease-linked clones were reportedly significantly enriched in matched ankylosing spondylitis synovial fluid. Within ankylosing spondylitis blood, a TCR beta motif made up of fewer than ten highly homologous variants appeared to be characteristic.

A single record per CDR3 protein comes from TCRdb applying MiXCR to the 5' RACE reads. The sample comprises hundreds of thousands of distinct CDR3 sequences, about 20% of which are singletons, and roughly 7.3% rests with the top ten. Regarding this clonotype: The antigen is unknown.

Germline CDR1 reads SGHTA; CDR2 reads FQGTGA. The CDR3 spans 15 residues. V was shortened by 1 base and J by 1 base, with 10 bases between the two germline ends. The source material was blood, either unsorted or a sorted T cell fraction (not recorded which). J is TRBJ2-5 and V is TRBV7-3; no clear D. The sequence derives from a male donor with ankylosing spondylitis or in good health (not recorded which). CDR3 loop: CASSLRRRCQETQYF. CDR3 sequence (DNA): TGTGCCAGCAGCTTAAGAAGACGGTGCCAAGAGACCCAGTACTTC.